The 5 T cell receptor beta chains below were found in one sample sequenced in a study of human T cells and chemical hapten exposure. Time point meaning: patch test 3, about 24 weeks after DPC sensitization. Indicated treatment: therapeutic diphenylcyclopropenone sensitization with weekly scalp DPC. Via MiXCR, TCRdb re-called the RACE reads, giving one row per CDR3 protein. The table has roughly 89,000 distinct CDR3 sequences, approximately 11% seen once; the top ten hold about 1%. The sequencing used whole blood, collected in connection with sensitization to the hapten diphenylcyclopropenone (DPC). The receptors stem from a woman in her twenties or thirties with alopecia areata. Some clones in this sample may be carry-over from other donors' samples.

This clonotype was seen repeatedly, ten times or more. The J gene is TRBJ1-5, the V gene TRBV27; D unresolved. The ends were cut back, 6 bases at V and 2 bases at J, with 5 bases in the middle. CDR1 is MNHEY, CDR2 SMNVEV, per germline (reference sequence). This CDR3 is built from 12 residues. The CDR3: CASREGNQPQHF. CDR3 DNA: TGTGCCAGCAGGGAGGGCAATCAGCCCCAGCATTTT.

This clonotype was recorded a few times. The gene calls are TRBV30 and TRBJ1-1; unclear D gene. V gave up 0 bases and J gave up 0 bases, with 5 bases separating them. Germline-derived CDR1 and CDR2 are GTSNPN and SVGIG (reference sequence). CDR3 length: 13 amino acids. The chain's CDR3 is CAWSVRMNTEAFF. The CDR3 region has the DNA TGTGCCTGGAGTGTACGGATGAACACTGAAGCTTTCTTT.

The chain recombines TRBV6-2 or TRBV6-3 with TRBJ2-3; possibly TRBD1 for D (6 bases). The CDR3 loop spans 15 amino acids. In germline, CDR1 is MNHEY, CDR2 SVGEGT. V was shortened by 0 bases and J by 4 bases, with 11 bases between the two germline ends. CDR3 protein: CASSYSHRVSDTQYF. The CDR3 DNA is TGTGCCAGCAGTTACTCCCACAGGGTATCAGATACGCAGTATTTT.

This chain joins TRBV18 and TRBJ2-1, with 8 bases identical to TRBD1. In germline, CDR1 is KGHSH, CDR2 LQKENI. The CDR3 contains 15 residues. J was trimmed by 9 bases and V by 2 bases; bases with no gene match: 9. The CDR3 DNA follows: TGTGCCAGCTCACCAGGGACAGGCGTAATTGGTGAGCAGTTCTTC. This gives the protein CASSPGTGVIGEQFF.

This clonotype was observed at least ten times. V gene TRBV15 combines with J gene TRBJ1-5, with 11 bases lining up with TRBD1. Germline V gene data show CDR1 as LNHNV and CDR2 as YYDKDF (reference sequence). J was trimmed by 4 bases and V by 2 bases; bases with no gene match: 4. CDR3 length: 16 amino acids. In DNA form, the CDR3 reads TGTGCCACCAGCAGACCAGGGACAGGGGGAAATCAGCCCCAGCATTTT. Its protein product is CATSRPGTGGNQPQHF.